This TCR beta chain was sequenced in a study of blood T cell repertoires in COVID-19. About the study: The samples span acute and convalescent COVID-19 from the United States, Italy and Spain.

The data were produced by immunoSEQ multiplex PCR, yet TCRdb's version contains in-frame clones alone and is incomplete. The sample lists about 62,000 clones, 75% to 90% occurring once. The CDR3 spans 15 residues. V shed 0 bases and J shed 3 bases, with 14 bases lying between them. From germline, CDR1 is GTSNPN and CDR2 SVGIG (reference sequence). Sequencing was carried out using peripheral blood. The chain uses TRBV30 and TRBJ1-1; D gene unclear. The origin of this receptor is a woman aged 55-70 years with COVID-19, enrolled during active disease. CDR3 protein: CAWSVFGREDTEAFF. The CDR3 DNA follows: TGTGCCTGGAGTGTATTCGGGAGGGAGGACACTGAAGCTTTCTTT.